What follows describes a single T cell receptor beta chain. Its target is not known. TCRdb ran MiXCR on the reads and lists one entry per CDR3 protein. The sample has about 89,000 distinct CDR3 sequences; approximately 30% are singletons. Germline V CDR1 and CDR2: SNHLY, FYNNEI. The CDR3 is made up of 13 amino acids. V was trimmed by 5 bases and J by 4 bases, leaving 11 bases between them. These data belong to a study of T cell repertoires in cytomegalovirus infection. The clonotype comes from a human donor in good health (CMV status not recorded). Some clones in this sample may be carry-over from other donors' samples. This rearrangement joins TRBV2 to TRBJ1-1; D unclear. The sample was CD8+ T cells from cultured PBMCs, taken from culture after CMV antigen stimulation. CDR3 protein: CASSWTGATEAFF. The CDR3 region has the DNA TGTGCCAGCAGTTGGACGGGCGCCACTGAAGCTTTCTTT. The full variable domain, rest sourced from reference TRBV2 and TRBJ1-1, is EPEVTQTPSHQVTQMGQEVILRCVPISNHLYFYWYRQILGQKVEFLVSFYNNEISEKSEIFDDQFSVERPDGSNFTLKIRSTKLEDSAMYFCASSWTGATEAFFGQGTRLTVV.